A selection of T cell receptor beta chains follows, all from one sample in a study of blood T cell repertoires in COVID-19. Clones were read by immunoSEQ multiplex PCR, and TCRdb kept only the in-frame ones, dropping some. The sample has 200,000 to 250,000 clones, approximately 84% seen once. Material for sequencing was peripheral blood. The receptors originated from a woman in her fifties or sixties with acute or convalescent COVID-19. The CDR3 runs from the conserved cysteine through the conserved F or W. A D gene is named only where the DNA matches it firmly. Only some rows state a clone size, as once, few, many or a class for expanded clones.

clone_size	j_call	v_call	d_call	cdr3_aa	cdr3_nt
NA	TRBJ2-1	TRBV5-1	TRBD2	CASSLAGGTPHEQFF	TGCGCCAGCAGCTTAGCGGGGGGCACCCCCCATGAGCAGTTCTTC
NA	TRBJ1-4	TRBV4-1	NA	CASSQERRKLFF	TGCGCCAGCAGCCAAGAGCGGCGAAAACTGTTTTTT
NA	TRBJ2-1	TRBV27	TRBD2	CASSLSAGGATNEQFF	TGTGCCAGCAGTTTATCCGCGGGGGGGGCGACCAATGAGCAGTTCTTC
NA	TRBJ2-5	TRBV12-3/TRBV12-4	NA	CASSLSGGKTQYF	TGTGCCAGCAGTTTATCTGGCGGCAAGACCCAGTACTTC
few	TRBJ1-4	TRBV15	NA	CATSRDRATEKLFF	TGTGCCACCAGCAGAGATAGAGCTACCGAAAAACTGTTTTTT
NA	TRBJ1-5	TRBV30	NA	CAWRRDSNQPQHF	TGTGCCTGGAGGCGGGATAGCAATCAGCCCCAGCATTTT
NA	TRBJ1-2	TRBV29-1	NA	CSVDGVDGYTF	TGCAGCGTTGACGGGGTGGATGGCTACACCTTC
NA	TRBJ1-1	TRBV18	NA	CASSPGRVNTEAFF	TGTGCCAGCTCACCGGGCAGGGTGAACACTGAAGCTTTCTTT
NA	TRBJ2-3	TRBV7-9	NA	CASSVSGDTQYF	TGTGCCAGCAGCGTATCAGGTGATACGCAGTATTTT
many	TRBJ1-5	TRBV20-1	NA	CSASSRRSSGNQPQHF	TGCAGTGCTAGTTCGAGAAGGAGTAGTGGAAATCAGCCCCAGCATTTT